The 20 T cell receptor beta chains presented below share a single source sample, sequenced in a study of T-cell memory formation after mild COVID-19. A single record per CDR3 protein comes from TCRdb applying MiXCR to the 5' RACE reads. In the table there are 350,000 to 500,000 distinct CDR3 sequences, about 20% of which are singletons. Sequenced sample: PBMCs or a T cell subset sorted from them (not recorded which). The receptor set was obtained from an adult woman who had mild COVID-19 (a few samples of this study predate the infection). Cell type and time point are not known.

J is TRBJ2-2 and V is TRBV2; 7 bases are shared with TRBD1. V trimming: 8 bases; J trimming: 0 bases; junction bases outside the gene matches: 9. Germline CDR1 is SNHLY and CDR2 is FYNNEI. The CDR3 length is 16 residues. The CDR3 sequence is CASGAGTATNTGELFF. The CDR3 bases are TGTGCCAGCGGGGCCGGGACAGCAACGAACACCGGGGAGCTGTTTTTT.

The chain couples TRBV20-1 to TRBJ1-1, with 9 bases lining up with TRBD1. CDR1 and CDR2 from the germline V gene are DFQATT and SNEGSKA (reference sequence). CDR3 length: 14 amino acids. Germline trimming cut 1 base from V and 0 bases from J; bases unmatched to any gene: 0. The CDR3 DNA sequence: TGCAGTGCTAGAGGGGACAGGGTGAACACTGAAGCTTTCTTT. It yields the protein CSARGDRVNTEAFF.

The sample holds a few counts of this clonotype. CDR3 loop: CASSMYSMNTEAFF. CDR3 bases: TGTGCCAGCAGTATGTACAGCATGAACACTGAAGCTTTCTTT. The V and J genes are TRBV6-4 and TRBJ1-1; D uncertain. Germline loops: CDR1 MRHNA, CDR2 SNTAGT. Trimming shortened V by 5 bases and J by 0 bases, and 10 bases separated the two germline ends. The CDR3 is 14 amino acids.

The gene calls are TRBV24-1 and TRBJ2-1; D call uncertain. V lost 4 bases and J 8 bases, leaving 14 bases between the germline ends. CDR1 KGHDR and CDR2 SFDVKD come from the germline V gene. CDR3 length: 14 amino acids. CDR3 protein: CATSEKGPSYEQFF. CDR3 in DNA: TGTGCCACCAGTGAAAAGGGCCCCTCCTATGAGCAGTTCTTC.

The genes are TRBV6-5 and TRBJ1-2, with D uncertain. This CDR3 is built from 17 residues. V was clipped by 4 bases and J by 1 base, with 19 bases between them. CDR1 is MNHEY and CDR2 is SVGAGI in the germline V gene. This chain's CDR3 is CASSSPVLVSSNYGYTF. Written as DNA, the CDR3 is TGTGCCAGCAGTTCCCCCGTCTTGGTTTCGAGTAACTATGGCTACACCTTC.

CDR3 sequence (DNA): TGTGCCAGCAGCGGCCTCGGACTGCCCTCGGAAGGTGGTGAAGCTTTCTTT. Amino acids: CASSGLGLPSEGGEAFF. The genes are TRBV13 and TRBJ1-1; D not certain. Germline V CDR1 and CDR2: PRHDT, FYEKMQ (reference sequence). The CDR3 length is 17 residues. V lost 5 bases, J lost 7 bases, and 26 bases lay in between.

This clonotype was seen a handful of times. The chain has TRBV15 and TRBJ1-1; TRBD1 matches at 11 bases. Germline loops: CDR1 LNHNV, CDR2 YYDKDF (reference sequence). CDR3 length equals 16 residues. Trimming at V came to 4 bases and at J to 4 bases, leaving 8 bases not matched to a gene. CDR3: CATSTGTGGVSTEAFF. CDR3 DNA sequence: TGTGCCACCAGCACCGGGACAGGGGGGGTGAGCACTGAAGCTTTCTTT.

CDR3: CASSLAPGVQDTQYF. The CDR3 bases are TGTGCCAGCAGCTTAGCGCCAGGGGTCCAAGATACGCAGTATTTT. The V call is TRBV7-6, the J call TRBJ2-3; D is perhaps TRBD1 (6 bases). V lost 0 bases and J lost 5, with 12 bases in between. In germline, CDR1 is SGHVS, CDR2 FNYEAQ. The CDR3 length is 15 residues.

The chain carries TRBV4-3 and TRBJ2-1; D might be TRBD1 or TRBD2, each matching 5 bases. CDR1 and CDR2 from the germline V gene are LGHNA and YSLEER. This CDR3 contains 14 residues. The germline V and J ends were trimmed by 2 bases and 3 bases, with 8 bases remaining between them. In nucleotides, the CDR3 is TGCGCCAGCAGCCAACGGGGCCTCTACAATGAGCAGTTCTTC. Translated: CASSQRGLYNEQFF.

V is TRBV30 and J is TRBJ2-7; tentative D call: TRBD2 (5 bases). The CDR3 is 13 amino acids. V was shortened by 4 bases and J by 0 bases, with 10 bases between the two germline ends. Looked up from germline, CDR1 is GTSNPN and CDR2 is SVGIG (reference sequence). The CDR3: CAWNVGSSYEQYF. The CDR3 DNA reads as TGTGCCTGGAATGTGGGGAGCTCCTACGAGCAGTACTTC.

This chain links TRBV7-8 with TRBJ2-5; a weak D match, TRBD2 (5 bases). The length of the CDR3 is 14 residues. The V gene's germline CDR1 is SGHVS and CDR2 FQNEAQ. Deletions cut 1 base from V and 4 bases from J, with 10 bases between. CDR3 bases: TGTGCCAGCAGCTTAGAAGCGGCGGGAGAGACCCAGTACTTC. This encodes CASSLEAAGETQYF. The whole variable domain, filled in from reference TRBV7-8 and TRBJ2-5, reads GAGVSQSPRYKVAKRGQDVALRCDPISGHVSLFWYQQALGQGPEFLTYFQNEAQLDKSGLPSDRFFAERPEGSVSTLKIQRTQQEDSAVYLCASSLEAAGETQYFGPGTRLLVL.

This chain joins TRBV3-1 and TRBJ2-7, with D possibly TRBD2 on 6 matching bases. The V end was cut by 1 base, the J end by 4 bases, with 11 bases between. The CDR3 is made up of 14 amino acids. The germline gives CDR1 LGHDT, CDR2 YNNKEL (reference sequence). CDR3 protein: CASSQVGSKYEQYF. In DNA form, the CDR3 reads TGTGCCAGCAGCCAAGTCGGGAGTAAATACGAGCAGTACTTC.

This clonotype was observed at least ten times. The chain recombines TRBV5-1 with TRBJ2-7; the match to TRBD2 covers 12 bases. V dropped 2 bases and J dropped 0; count of bases not matched to a gene: 12. Germline V lookup: CDR1 SGHRS, CDR2 YFSETQ. The CDR3 sequence is 19 residues long. This chain's CDR3 is CASSLSRLAGAVSSYEQYF. CDR3 DNA sequence: TGCGCCAGCAGCTTATCACGACTAGCGGGAGCCGTAAGCTCCTACGAGCAGTACTTC.

This chain joins TRBV29-1 and TRBJ2-2; a weak D match, TRBD1 (6 bases). Germline CDR1 SQVTM, CDR2 ANQGSEA. Between the trimmed V and J ends, which lost 5 bases and 4 bases, there was a span of 20 bases. The CDR3 runs to 16 residues. The CDR3 loop reads CSVLKDSFWGTGELFF. CDR3 sequence (DNA): TGCAGCGTTTTAAAGGACAGTTTTTGGGGCACCGGGGAGCTGTTTTTT.

This clonotype appeared a few times. The gene calls are TRBV7-9 and TRBJ2-4; D is unclear. The CDR3 runs to 17 residues. CDR1 SEHNR and CDR2 FQNEAQ come from the germline V gene (reference sequence). Trimming removed 1 base from V and 0 bases from J, with 13 bases in between. The CDR3 region is CASSLGVLPVAKNIQYF. In DNA, the CDR3 is TGTGCCAGCAGCTTAGGAGTTCTGCCGGTAGCCAAAAACATTCAGTACTTC.

V and J are TRBV5-1 and TRBJ2-6, with 7 bases fitting TRBD1. CDR3 length: 18 residues. The germline V gene encodes CDR1 SGHRS and CDR2 YFSETQ. V was clipped by 6 bases and J by 1 base; unmatched bases: 13. For the CDR3, the DNA is TGCGCCAGCACCGGAGAGACAGGGTTAACTTCTGGGGCCAACGTCCTGACTTTC. Protein product: CASTGETGLTSGANVLTF. Drawing the rest from reference TRBV5-1 and TRBJ2-6, the complete variable domain is KAGVTQTPRYLIKTRGQQVTLSCSPISGHRSVSWYQQTPGQGLQFLFEYFSETQRNKGNFPGRFSGRQFSNSRSEMNVSTLELGDSALYLCASTGETGLTSGANVLTFGAGSRLTVL.

The chain links TRBV4-2 to TRBJ2-3; D may be TRBD2 (5 bases). The CDR3 length is 17 residues. V lost 0 bases, J lost 2 bases, and 15 bases lay in between. Germline loops: CDR1 LGHNA, CDR2 YNFKEQ. CDR3 coding DNA: TGTGCCAGCAGCCAAGAAGCCGGGAATCCCTCCACAGATACGCAGTATTTT. Its translation is CASSQEAGNPSTDTQYF.

This chain joins TRBV12-5 and TRBJ2-1; tentatively, D is TRBD2 (5 bases). The V end lost 6 bases, the J end lost 5 bases, and 11 bases lay between the germline ends. This CDR3 has 13 residues. Germline V lookup: CDR1 LGHNT, CDR2 FRNRAP. The CDR3 nucleotides are TGTGCTAGTGGACTAGGGCGGGACAATGAGCAGTTCTTC. Its protein product is CASGLGRDNEQFF.

The rearrangement links TRBV9 to TRBJ1-1, with D possibly being TRBD1 (5 bases). The CDR3 totals 17 residues. CDR1 and CDR2 (germline): SGDLS, YYNGEE. The V end lost 0 bases, the J end lost 0 bases, and 15 bases lay between the germline ends. The CDR3 DNA follows: TGTGCCAGCAGCGTAGCAGTTGATCGGGGGATGAACACTGAAGCTTTCTTT. Its translation: CASSVAVDRGMNTEAFF.

This rearrangement joins TRBV7-6 to TRBJ2-1; D may be TRBD2 (6 bases). The CDR3 has 17 residues. Trimming shortened V by 4 bases and J by 0 bases, and 16 bases separated the two germline ends. The germline CDR1 and CDR2 sequences are SGHVS and FNYEAQ. In nucleotides, the CDR3 is TGTGCCAGCAGCTGGGACTTTCCCCTCAGCTCCTACAATGAGCAGTTCTTC. It yields the protein CASSWDFPLSSYNEQFF.